One and the same sample provided the 30 T cell receptor beta chains below, sequenced in a study of patients and donors after allogeneic stem cell transplantation. A single record per CDR3 protein comes from TCRdb applying MiXCR to the RT-PCR reads. This sample yields about a million distinct CDR3 sequences, of which roughly 17% are seen a single time; roughly 6% belongs to the top ten. Sequences were obtained from blood, either unsorted or a sorted T cell fraction (not recorded which). The receptors come from a human donor who was either an allogeneic HSCT recipient or a stem cell or donor lymphocyte infusion donor (not recorded which). It is not recorded whose cells these are; they may come from a transplant donor.

This clonotype was seen ten or more times. This sequence joins TRBV12-3 or TRBV12-4 and TRBJ1-1, with 10 bases fitting TRBD1. The CDR3 runs 14 residues. J lost 8 bases, V lost 6 bases, and 9 bases had no gene match. In DNA form, the CDR3 reads TGTGCCAGCAGCCGCGTTCGGGACAGGGGAGAAGCTTTCTTT. Translated, it gives CASSRVRDRGEAFF.

The J gene is TRBJ2-7, the V gene TRBV15, with TRBD1 identical over 11 bases. J gave up 6 bases and V 5 bases, and 12 bases lay outside the gene matches. From germline, CDR1 is LNHNV and CDR2 YYDKDF (reference sequence). This CDR3 contains 16 residues. The CDR3 loop reads CATSYQTGQGVREQYF. In DNA, the CDR3 is TGTGCCACCAGCTACCAAACGGGACAGGGGGTACGCGAGCAGTACTTC.

This clonotype has a handful of counts. This chain links TRBV7-2 with TRBJ2-2; D ambiguous. Trimming shortened V by 1 base and J by 5 bases, and 8 bases separated the two germline ends. Germline V gene sequence: CDR1 SGHTA, CDR2 FQGNSA. This CDR3 spans 14 amino acids. Here the CDR3 DNA reads TGTGCCAGCAGCTTAGGGGGATGGACCGGGGAGCTGTTTTTT. Protein sequence: CASSLGGWTGELFF.

This clonotype occurred a few times. The chain has TRBV10-3 and TRBJ2-1, with 10 bases identical to TRBD1. Germline trimming cut 9 bases from V and 7 bases from J; bases unmatched to any gene: 6. Germline V gene lookup returns CDR1 ENHRY and CDR2 SYGVKD. The CDR3 has 13 residues. The CDR3 bases are TGTGCCATAACCGGGACAGGGGTAAATGAGCAGTTCTTC. Amino acids: CAITGTGVNEQFF.

This clonotype was counted many times. This chain joins TRBV12-3 or TRBV12-4 and TRBJ1-2; D is uncertain. The CDR3 is made up of 14 amino acids. V shed 7 bases and J shed 2 bases, with 14 bases lying between them. The CDR3, as DNA: TGTGCCAGCACTTTTAGCACGCTAAACTATGGCTACACCTTC. This gives the protein CASTFSTLNYGYTF.

This CDR3 is CASSVATGGIGELFF. CDR3 bases: TGTGCCAGCAGCGTAGCTACAGGGGGCATCGGGGAGCTGTTTTTT. The chain carries TRBV9 and TRBJ2-2; 9 bases are a match to TRBD1. Trimming at V came to 0 bases and at J to 7 bases, leaving 4 bases not matched to a gene. Per germline, CDR1 SGDLS and CDR2 YYNGEE. The CDR3 is 15 residues long.

This clonotype showed up just a few times. CDR3 nucleotides: TGCAGTGCTAGAGATAAGGCAGGCCTAGCGGGGGACCCATACAATGAGCAGTTCTTC. This gives the protein CSARDKAGLAGDPYNEQFF. This chain connects TRBV20-1 to TRBJ2-1; 10 nucleotides line up with TRBD2. Per germline, CDR1 DFQATT and CDR2 SNEGSKA (reference sequence). V shed 0 bases, J shed 4 bases, and the junction held 15 bases outside the gene matches. The CDR3 is made up of 19 amino acids.

The rearrangement uses TRBV25-1 and TRBJ1-1; D not certain. V was clipped by 3 bases and J by 6 bases, with 17 bases between them. Looked up from germline, CDR1 is MGHDK and CDR2 is SYGVNS. The CDR3 totals 15 residues. The CDR3 DNA is TGTGCCAGCAGTGATTTAGGCGGCCCGTGGGCTGAAGCTTTCTTT. Its translation is CASSDLGGPWAEAFF.

This clonotype was counted a few times. V gene TRBV12-3 or TRBV12-4 combines with J gene TRBJ2-1; 11 bases align to TRBD2. This CDR3 is built from 17 residues. Trimming took 3 bases from V and 5 from J; bases not matched to a gene: 9. CDR3 in DNA: TGTGCCAGCAGTTTCCCCAAACTAGCGGGGGCGCACAATGAGCAGTTCTTC. It encodes CASSFPKLAGAHNEQFF.

This clonotype was picked up a small number of times. The rearrangement links TRBV5-1 to TRBJ2-2, with TRBD2 matching over 9 bases. Germline V lookup: CDR1 SGHRS, CDR2 YFSETQ. V was clipped by 0 bases and J by 3 bases; unmatched bases: 6. The CDR3 covers 17 residues. The DNA for the CDR3 is TGCGCCAGCAGCTTGGCCGTGGCGGGAGGGTACACCGGGGAGCTGTTTTTT. Translation gives CASSLAVAGGYTGELFF.

CDR3 sequence: CAISERDRGQTNYGYTF. The CDR3 bases are TGTGCCATCAGTGAGCGGGACAGGGGCCAAACTAACTATGGCTACACCTTC. The chain combines TRBV10-3 with TRBJ1-2; 10 nucleotides line up with TRBD1. This CDR3 contains 17 residues. Unmatched junction bases numbered 6, after V lost 2 bases and J lost 0 bases. Germline lookup yields CDR1 ENHRY and CDR2 SYGVKD.

This chain's CDR3 is CASSFISQGAHYSNQPQHF. Here the CDR3 DNA reads TGTGCCAGCAGTTTTATTAGTCAGGGGGCACACTATAGCAATCAGCCCCAGCATTTT. This chain uses TRBV28 with TRBJ1-5, with 8 bases aligning to TRBD1. Looked up from germline, CDR1 is MDHEN and CDR2 is SYDVKM. V lost 3 bases, J lost 0 bases, and 13 bases stayed unmatched. The CDR3 extends over 19 amino acids.

In this sample, this clonotype turned up many times. The chain couples TRBV12-3 or TRBV12-4 to TRBJ1-1; D remains ambiguous. V lost 5 bases, J lost 4 bases, and 8 bases lay in between. This CDR3 is built from 12 residues. The CDR3 loop is CASSVRGTEAFF. DNA for the CDR3: TGTGCCAGCAGTGTGAGAGGCACTGAAGCTTTCTTT.

This clonotype was detected only once. The V call is TRBV7-8, the J call TRBJ1-1; 7 bases are shared with TRBD1. The V gene's germline CDR1 is SGHVS and CDR2 FQNEAQ. The CDR3 extends over 17 amino acids. The trim removed 5 bases at V and 1 base at J, leaving 13 bases unmatched. The CDR3 bases are TGTGCCAGCAGCCAGCTGGAAGGGGGCCGGAGGAACACTGAAGCTTTCTTT. Protein: CASSQLEGGRRNTEAFF.

The V gene is TRBV20-1, the J gene TRBJ2-7; D is possibly TRBD1 (6 bases). This CDR3 comprises 12 residues. Looked up from germline, CDR1 is DFQATT and CDR2 is SNEGSKA (reference sequence). Trimming left V 2 bases short and J 6 bases short, with 11 bases between. The CDR3 bases are TGCAGTGCTAGATTGACAGGCCGCGAGCAGTACTTC. It translates to CSARLTGREQYF.

This clonotype came up a few times. CDR3 DNA sequence: TGTGCCAGCAGCCCCTGGAGGGGAGCCTACGAGCAGTACTTC. It codes for CASSPWRGAYEQYF. The chain carries TRBV12-3 or TRBV12-4 and TRBJ2-7, with D perhaps TRBD2 (6 bases). The length of the CDR3 is 14 residues. The V end lost 6 bases, the J end lost 2 bases, and 14 bases lay between the germline ends.

This clonotype showed up just a few times. This chain joins TRBV7-2 and TRBJ1-1; no definite D call. Trimming pared 3 bases from V and 3 bases from J, leaving 8 bases between. The CDR3 totals 13 residues. The germline CDR1 and CDR2 sequences are SGHTA and FQGNSA. In nucleotides, the CDR3 is TGTGCCAGCAGCTTCTGGTGGGACACTGAAGCTTTCTTT. This gives the protein CASSFWWDTEAFF.

This clonotype turned up a few times. The chain joins TRBV24-1 to TRBJ2-1; D is uncertain. This CDR3 is 14 amino acids long. Germline-derived CDR1 and CDR2 are KGHDR and SFDVKD. V dropped 1 base and J dropped 4 bases, with 7 bases sitting between them. As DNA, the CDR3 is TGTGCCACCAGTGATTTAGGGCATTACAATGAGCAGTTCTTC. This sequence encodes CATSDLGHYNEQFF.

The gene calls are TRBV12-3 or TRBV12-4 and TRBJ2-2; TRBD2 matches 8 bases. J lost 7 bases, V lost 10 bases, and 8 bases had no gene match. This CDR3 spans 13 amino acids. The DNA of the CDR3 is TGTGCCACCAGCCGGGGGGGAATCGGGGAGCTGTTTTTT. This codes for CATSRGGIGELFF.

This clonotype has a handful of counts. The chain uses TRBV10-3 and TRBJ2-3; 8 bases agree with TRBD2. The V gene's germline CDR1 is ENHRY and CDR2 SYGVKD. The CDR3 loop spans 14 amino acids. Unmatched junction bases numbered 8, after V lost 10 bases and J lost 2 bases. Written as DNA, the CDR3 is TGTGCCACCAACCAGCGGGAGTTCACAGATACGCAGTATTTT. It is translated as CATNQREFTDTQYF.

V gene TRBV12-3 or TRBV12-4 combines with J gene TRBJ1-2, with 8 bases matching TRBD1. The CDR3 has 17 amino acids. With V trimmed by 7 bases and J by 4 bases, 17 bases remained unmatched. The DNA of the CDR3 is TGTGCCAGCACCTTACGACAGGGGAGGGCCTTTACCTATGGCTACACCTTC. As protein: CASTLRQGRAFTYGYTF.

The table lists this clonotype with many counts. The chain recombines TRBV5-5 with TRBJ1-5, with 8 bases matching TRBD1. The V segment lost 2 bases and the J segment 2 bases; nucleotides outside the gene matches: 6. This CDR3 is 16 amino acids long. Per the germline V gene, CDR1 is SGHKS and CDR2 is YYEKEE (reference sequence). This CDR3 reads CASSFSPGQGNQPQHF. CDR3 nucleotide sequence: TGTGCCAGCAGCTTCTCCCCGGGACAGGGCAATCAGCCCCAGCATTTT.

This clonotype came up a few times. V is TRBV4-1 and J is TRBJ2-7, with D possibly being TRBD2 (6 bases). The CDR3 spans 16 residues. V dropped 0 bases and J dropped 7 bases, with 19 bases sitting between them. Germline CDR1 and CDR2: MGHRA and YSYEKL. CDR3 loop: CASSQEGVAAHREQYF. The CDR3 DNA is TGCGCCAGCAGCCAAGAGGGGGTAGCGGCTCATCGAGAGCAGTACTTC.

In this sample, this clonotype turned up a few times. V usage is TRBV20-1 and J usage is TRBJ2-1; perhaps TRBD2 as D (5 bases). This CDR3 is 13 amino acids long. The germline V and J ends were trimmed by 6 bases and 4 bases, with 13 bases remaining between them. Looked up from germline, CDR1 is DFQATT and CDR2 is SNEGSKA (reference sequence). The CDR3 reads CSAPQRTYNEQFF. The CDR3 DNA reads as TGCAGTGCCCCTCAGCGGACTTACAATGAGCAGTTCTTC.

The gene calls are TRBV27 and TRBJ1-6, with 7 bases lining up with TRBD1. V gave up 8 bases and J gave up 9 bases; unmatched junction bases: 10. The CDR3 consists of 14 residues. Per the germline V gene, CDR1 is MNHEY and CDR2 is SMNVEV (reference sequence). The CDR3 loop is CASQRQGTGSPLHF. CDR3 coding DNA: TGTGCCAGCCAAAGACAGGGAACGGGTTCACCCCTCCACTTT.

This clonotype has a count of ten or more. The rearrangement links TRBV12-3 or TRBV12-4 to TRBJ2-2, with a possible D match to TRBD1 (5 bases). The CDR3 is 15 amino acids. V lost 5 bases and J lost 6, with 16 bases in between. The CDR3 protein is CASSDKQAMAGELFF. CDR3 nucleotides: TGTGCCAGCAGTGACAAACAGGCAATGGCCGGGGAGCTGTTTTTT.

The rearrangement uses TRBV15 and TRBJ1-4; 9 bases map to TRBD1. The ends lost 0 bases at V and 7 bases at J; junction bases unmatched: 9. Germline V CDR1 and CDR2: LNHNV, YYDKDF (reference sequence). CDR3 length: 17 amino acids. The CDR3 loop reads CATSRDRDRVGGEKLFF. CDR3 DNA: TGTGCCACCAGCAGAGATCGGGACAGGGTGGGTGGTGAAAAACTGTTTTTT.

CDR3 region: CSASPSGGPDTQYF. The CDR3 DNA reads TGCAGTGCTTCCCCGAGTGGGGGGCCAGATACGCAGTATTTT. This chain links TRBV20-1 with TRBJ2-3; D could derive from TRBD1 or TRBD2 (6 bases each). The germline CDR1 and CDR2 sequences are DFQATT and SNEGSKA (reference sequence). V dropped 5 bases and J dropped 4 bases, with 16 bases sitting between them. The length of the CDR3 is 14 residues.

In this sample, this clonotype turned up many times. J is TRBJ2-1 and V is TRBV12-3 or TRBV12-4; 9 bases map to TRBD2. This CDR3 is built from 14 residues. With V trimmed by 7 bases and J by 7 bases, 8 bases remained unmatched. Written as DNA, the CDR3 is TGTGCCAGCACCCCGGGGAGCGGGGGGAATGAGCAGTTCTTC. This gives the protein CASTPGSGGNEQFF.

Only a few counts were recorded for this clonotype. The chain carries TRBV3-1 and TRBJ2-2, with no clear D. The CDR3 has 13 amino acids. CDR1 LGHDT and CDR2 YNNKEL come from the germline V gene (reference sequence). Trimming shortened V by 5 bases and J by 1 base, and 5 bases separated the two germline ends. For the CDR3, the DNA is TGTGCCAGCAGCGAACAGAACACCGGGGAGCTGTTTTTT. Translating it yields CASSEQNTGELFF.